This T cell receptor (beta chain) was recorded in a study of CD8 T cells in ankylosing spondylitis. The study's findings and limits: CD8+ cells made up the disease-linked clones, which were relatively rare in peripheral blood. Disease-linked clones reportedly concentrated significantly in matched ankylosing spondylitis synovial fluid. Typical of ankylosing spondylitis blood, it appeared, was a TCR beta motif of about eight highly homologous variants. Prior work had noted some motif variants in reactive arthritis blood and synovial fluid.

The authors made TCR beta libraries by quantitative 5'-RACE with molecular barcodes. TCRdb itself ran the 5' RACE reads through MiXCR, one entry per CDR3 protein. The table includes around 890,000 distinct CDR3 sequences, around 11% detected once. For this clonotype: Its antigen is still unknown.

V lost 0 bases to trimming and J lost 3 bases; unmatched junction nucleotides: 8. The CDR3 loop spans 17 amino acids. Germline V gives CDR1 DFQATT, CDR2 SNEGSKA (reference sequence). The gene calls are TRBV20-1 and TRBJ2-2, with 9 bases matching TRBD1. This receptor was obtained from a male donor with ankylosing spondylitis. The sample taken for sequencing was blood, either unsorted or a sorted T cell fraction (not recorded which). The CDR3 region has the DNA TGCAGTGCTAGAGATCGTCGGGGACAGGGACACACCGGGGAGCTGTTTTTT. Amino acids: CSARDRRGQGHTGELFF.